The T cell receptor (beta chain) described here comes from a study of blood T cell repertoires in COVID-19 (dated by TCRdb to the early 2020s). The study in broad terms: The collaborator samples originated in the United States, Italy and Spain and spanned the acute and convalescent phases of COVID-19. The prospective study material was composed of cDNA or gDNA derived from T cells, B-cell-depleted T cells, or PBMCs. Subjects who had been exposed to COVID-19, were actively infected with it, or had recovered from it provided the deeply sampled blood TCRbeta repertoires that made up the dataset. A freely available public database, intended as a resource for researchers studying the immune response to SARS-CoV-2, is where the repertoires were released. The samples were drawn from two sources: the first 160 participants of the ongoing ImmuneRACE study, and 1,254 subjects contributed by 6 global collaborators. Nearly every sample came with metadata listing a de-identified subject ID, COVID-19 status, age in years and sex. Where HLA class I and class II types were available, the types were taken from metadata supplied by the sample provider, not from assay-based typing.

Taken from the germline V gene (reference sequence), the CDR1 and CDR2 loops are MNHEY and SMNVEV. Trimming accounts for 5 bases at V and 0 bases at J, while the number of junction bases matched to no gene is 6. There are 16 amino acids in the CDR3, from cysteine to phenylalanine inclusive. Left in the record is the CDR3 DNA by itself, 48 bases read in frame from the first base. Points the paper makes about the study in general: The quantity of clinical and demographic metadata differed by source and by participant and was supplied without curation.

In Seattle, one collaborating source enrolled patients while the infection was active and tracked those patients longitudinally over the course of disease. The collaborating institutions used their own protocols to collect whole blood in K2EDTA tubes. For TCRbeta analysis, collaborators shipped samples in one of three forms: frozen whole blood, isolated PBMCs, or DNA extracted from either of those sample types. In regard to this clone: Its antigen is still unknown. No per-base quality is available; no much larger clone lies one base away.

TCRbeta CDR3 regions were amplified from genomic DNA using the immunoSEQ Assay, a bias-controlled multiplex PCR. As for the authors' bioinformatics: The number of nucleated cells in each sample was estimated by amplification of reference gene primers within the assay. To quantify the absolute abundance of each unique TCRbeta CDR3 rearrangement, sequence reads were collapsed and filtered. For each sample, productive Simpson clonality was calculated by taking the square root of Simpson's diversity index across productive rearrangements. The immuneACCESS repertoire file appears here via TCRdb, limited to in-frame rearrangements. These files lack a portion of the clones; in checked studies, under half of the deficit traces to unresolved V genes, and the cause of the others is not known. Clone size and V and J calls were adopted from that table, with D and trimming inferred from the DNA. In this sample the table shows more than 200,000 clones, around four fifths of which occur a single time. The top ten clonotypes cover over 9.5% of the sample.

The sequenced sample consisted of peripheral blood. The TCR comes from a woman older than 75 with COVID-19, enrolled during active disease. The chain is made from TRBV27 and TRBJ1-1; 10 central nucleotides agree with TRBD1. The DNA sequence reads TGTGCCAGCAGTGCCGGGACAGGGGATATGAACACTGAAGCTTTCTTT. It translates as CASSAGTGDMNTEAFF.